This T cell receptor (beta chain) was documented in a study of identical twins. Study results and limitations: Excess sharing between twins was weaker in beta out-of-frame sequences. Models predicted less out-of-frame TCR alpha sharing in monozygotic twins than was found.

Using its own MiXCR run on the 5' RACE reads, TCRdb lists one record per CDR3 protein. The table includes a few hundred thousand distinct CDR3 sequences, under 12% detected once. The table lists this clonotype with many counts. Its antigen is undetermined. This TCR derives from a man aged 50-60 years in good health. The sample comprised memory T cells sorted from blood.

CDR3 loop: CASRGNTEAFF. The CDR3 bases are TGTGCCAGCAGGGGGAACACTGAAGCTTTCTTT. V usage is TRBV2 and J usage is TRBJ1-1; D gene unclear. The CDR3 is 11 amino acids. Germline CDR1 SNHLY, CDR2 FYNNEI. The V and J ends lost 6 bases and 1 base respectively, with 3 bases between them.